The rows below give T cell receptor beta chains drawn from one sample of a study of blood T cell repertoires in COVID-19. Repertoires were generated with immunoSEQ multiplex PCR, while TCRdb's copy carries only in-frame clones and drops some. Found here are 200,000 to 300,000 clones, around 89% of them singletons; the top ten hold about 4%. The specimen was PBMCs or T cells enriched from blood (not recorded which). These receptor sequences come from a woman aged 30 to 39 who had recovered from COVID-19. The CDR3 runs from the conserved cysteine through the conserved F or W. The D gene is left open where the match is weak. For some rows the clone size is stated as once, few or many, or as a class when expanded; others skip it.

CDR3 DNA: TGCAGTGATCTTCATAGCTCCTACAATGAGCAGTTCTTC
CDR3 protein: CSDLHSSYNEQFF
V gene: TRBV29-1
clone size: once
J gene: TRBJ2-1
D gene: .

CDR3 DNA: TGTGCCACCAGCAGAGGCCTGGAGGCCCTCTCAGATACGCAGTATTTT
CDR3 protein: CATSRGLEALSDTQYF
V gene: TRBV15
clone size: .
J gene: TRBJ2-3
D gene: .

CDR3 DNA: TGTGCCAGTAGTATAGTAGGAGGGAGTACTGAAGCTTTCTTT
CDR3 protein: CASSIVGGSTEAFF
V gene: TRBV19
clone size: .
J gene: TRBJ1-1
D gene: .

CDR3 DNA: TGTGCCAGCAGTGAAGGACTGGTTAATCAGCCCCAGCATTTT
CDR3 protein: CASSEGLVNQPQHF
V gene: TRBV9
clone size: once
J gene: TRBJ1-5
D gene: .

CDR3 DNA: TGTGCCAGCAGCGGGACTAGGGCTAGCACAGATACGCAGTATTTT
CDR3 protein: CASSGTRASTDTQYF
V gene: TRBV5-6
clone size: .
J gene: TRBJ2-3
D gene: TRBD2

CDR3 DNA: TGTGCCAGTACGGAGAGAGGGAGGCCTGAAGCTTTCTTT
CDR3 protein: CASTERGRPEAFF
V gene: TRBV19
clone size: .
J gene: TRBJ1-1
D gene: .

CDR3 DNA: TGTGCCAGCCGTGTACCGGGGACTAGCGGGAGGAATGAGCAGTTCTTC
CDR3 protein: CASRVPGTSGRNEQFF
V gene: TRBV11-2
clone size: .
J gene: TRBJ2-1
D gene: TRBD2

CDR3 DNA: TGTGCCAGCAGTTACTCGAGGCCAGGGAGGTATGGCTACACCTTC
CDR3 protein: CASSYSRPGRYGYTF
V gene: TRBV6-5
clone size: .
J gene: TRBJ1-2
D gene: .

CDR3 DNA: TGTGCCAGCAGTATGCGGACAGGGGGCAATCAGCCCCAGCATTTT
CDR3 protein: CASSMRTGGNQPQHF
V gene: TRBV13
clone size: .
J gene: TRBJ1-5
D gene: TRBD1

CDR3 DNA: TGTGCCACCAGGACAGGGAACCAAGAGACCCAGTACTTC
CDR3 protein: CATRTGNQETQYF
V gene: TRBV15
clone size: .
J gene: TRBJ2-5
D gene: TRBD1

CDR3 DNA: TGCGCCAGCAGCCCAGACAGCTACAATGAGCAGTTCTTC
CDR3 protein: CASSPDSYNEQFF
V gene: TRBV5-1
clone size: few
J gene: TRBJ2-1
D gene: .

CDR3 DNA: TGTGCCAGCAGTTTGAGCGGGAAGGCCTACGAGCAGTACTTC
CDR3 protein: CASSLSGKAYEQYF
V gene: TRBV28
clone size: .
J gene: TRBJ2-7
D gene: TRBD2

CDR3 DNA: TGCGCCAGCACGACAGAATGGGGCACTGAAGCTTTCTTT
CDR3 protein: CASTTEWGTEAFF
V gene: TRBV4-1
clone size: .
J gene: TRBJ1-1
D gene: .

CDR3 DNA: TGCGCCAGCAGCTCGGAGGGTTACAATGAGCAGTTCTTC
CDR3 protein: CASSSEGYNEQFF
V gene: TRBV5-1
clone size: few
J gene: TRBJ2-1
D gene: .

CDR3 DNA: TGTGCCAGCAGTTCAACAGAGCGGGAGTATAACTACAATGAGCAGTTCTTC
CDR3 protein: CASSSTEREYNYNEQFF
V gene: TRBV6-4
clone size: .
J gene: TRBJ2-1
D gene: TRBD2

CDR3 DNA: TGTGCCAGCACCTCTACCTATGAGCAGTTCTTC
CDR3 protein: CASTSTYEQFF
V gene: TRBV7-9
clone size: .
J gene: TRBJ2-1
D gene: .

CDR3 DNA: TGTGCCAGCAGTTTTCGGGGGGGTCAGCCCCAGCATTTT
CDR3 protein: CASSFRGGQPQHF
V gene: TRBV12-3/TRBV12-4
clone size: .
J gene: TRBJ1-5
D gene: .

CDR3 DNA: TGTGCCAGCAGTTCGATTCGCTCTGACAGGGCCCCCACAGATACGCAGTATTTT
CDR3 protein: CASSSIRSDRAPTDTQYF
V gene: TRBV28
clone size: once
J gene: TRBJ2-3
D gene: TRBD1

CDR3 DNA: TGTGCCTGGAGTATCTCAGATACGCAGTATTTT
CDR3 protein: CAWSISDTQYF
V gene: TRBV30
clone size: .
J gene: TRBJ2-3
D gene: .

CDR3 DNA: TGCGCCAGCACCCTTTCGGGTCAAGTTCGTAATTCACCCCTCCACTTT
CDR3 protein: CASTLSGQVRNSPLHF
V gene: TRBV5-1
clone size: .
J gene: TRBJ1-6
D gene: .

CDR3 DNA: TGTGCCAGCAGCCAAGATAGCAGGGGATATGGCTACACCTTC
CDR3 protein: CASSQDSRGYGYTF
V gene: TRBV14
clone size: .
J gene: TRBJ1-2
D gene: .

CDR3 DNA: TGTGCCAGCAGCCCCCGACAGGGATTGGCCACCGGGGAGCTGTTTTTT
CDR3 protein: CASSPRQGLATGELFF
V gene: TRBV7-3
clone size: few
J gene: TRBJ2-2
D gene: TRBD1

CDR3 DNA: TGCAGTGCTAGTTGGCAGGGGGCGTGGCAGCCCCAGCATTTT
CDR3 protein: CSASWQGAWQPQHF
V gene: TRBV20-1
clone size: .
J gene: TRBJ1-5
D gene: TRBD1

CDR3 DNA: TGCAGCGCCCCAGATGGGAGTTTGATGGCAGATACGCAGTATTTT
CDR3 protein: CSAPDGSLMADTQYF
V gene: TRBV29-1
clone size: .
J gene: TRBJ2-3
D gene: .

CDR3 DNA: TGTGCCAGCAGCGTAGTAGCGGGAGGTTACGAGCAGTACTTC
CDR3 protein: CASSVVAGGYEQYF
V gene: TRBV9
clone size: .
J gene: TRBJ2-7
D gene: TRBD2

CDR3 DNA: TGTGCCAGCAGCGGGGGGGCGGCTAGCGGGAGGTACACCGGGGAGCTGTTTTTT
CDR3 protein: CASSGGAASGRYTGELFF
V gene: TRBV5-4
clone size: .
J gene: TRBJ2-2
D gene: TRBD2

CDR3 DNA: TGTGCCAGTAGTCCGGGGACAGGGGGGTCCTACGAGCAGTACTTC
CDR3 protein: CASSPGTGGSYEQYF
V gene: TRBV19
clone size: .
J gene: TRBJ2-7
D gene: TRBD1

CDR3 DNA: TGTGCCAGCAGTCCGAGCGGGAACTGGGGCGAGCAGTACTTC
CDR3 protein: CASSPSGNWGEQYF
V gene: TRBV7-2
clone size: .
J gene: TRBJ2-7
D gene: TRBD2

CDR3 DNA: TGTGCCGCCGGGAGGGCCGGTGAAAAACTGTTTTTT
CDR3 protein: CAAGRAGEKLFF
V gene: TRBV28
clone size: .
J gene: TRBJ1-4
D gene: .

CDR3 DNA: TGTGCCAGCAGTGAGGGGGCAGGTGAAGCTTTCTTT
CDR3 protein: CASSEGAGEAFF
V gene: TRBV2
clone size: .
J gene: TRBJ1-1
D gene: .

CDR3 DNA: TGTGCCAGCAGCGTAGGAAGTCCAGTGAACACTGAAGCTTTCTTT
CDR3 protein: CASSVGSPVNTEAFF
V gene: TRBV9
clone size: .
J gene: TRBJ1-1
D gene: .

CDR3 DNA: TGTGCCAGCAGTTTAGGACTATCGTACGACACAGATACGCAGTATTTT
CDR3 protein: CASSLGLSYDTDTQYF
V gene: TRBV28
clone size: .
J gene: TRBJ2-3
D gene: .

CDR3 DNA: TGTGCCTGGACCAATACAGGGGGCACTGAAGCTTTCTTT
CDR3 protein: CAWTNTGGTEAFF
V gene: TRBV30
clone size: .
J gene: TRBJ1-1
D gene: TRBD1

CDR3 DNA: TGCGCCAGCAGCCAAGATGGGGGGGTCGGCTACACCTTC
CDR3 protein: CASSQDGGVGYTF
V gene: TRBV4-3
clone size: .
J gene: TRBJ1-2
D gene: .

CDR3 DNA: TGTGCCAGCAGTCTTCCTAGCGGGCGGGGCGATGAGCAGTTCTTC
CDR3 protein: CASSLPSGRGDEQFF
V gene: TRBV7-9
clone size: .
J gene: TRBJ2-1
D gene: TRBD2

CDR3 DNA: TGTGCCAGCAGATCGGACAGGGGGGATTTGAACACTGAAGCTTTCTTT
CDR3 protein: CASRSDRGDLNTEAFF
V gene: TRBV6-4
clone size: .
J gene: TRBJ1-1
D gene: TRBD1

CDR3 DNA: TGTGCCAGCGAAAGCATTGAGACCCAGTACTTC
CDR3 protein: CASESIETQYF
V gene: TRBV7-9
clone size: .
J gene: TRBJ2-5
D gene: .

CDR3 DNA: TGTGCCAGTAGTGCGCTCCGGGTCCCCTACGAGCAGTACTTC
CDR3 protein: CASSALRVPYEQYF
V gene: TRBV19
clone size: .
J gene: TRBJ2-7
D gene: .

CDR3 DNA: TGTGCCAGCAGTTCGACAGGGAACTCTGGAAACACCATATATTTT
CDR3 protein: CASSSTGNSGNTIYF
V gene: TRBV6-5
clone size: .
J gene: TRBJ1-3
D gene: TRBD1

CDR3 DNA: TGTGCCAGCAGCTTAGGGACTAGCGGGAAGCAACGACCCTACGAGCAGTACTTC
CDR3 protein: CASSLGTSGKQRPYEQYF
V gene: TRBV7-8
clone size: .
J gene: TRBJ2-7
D gene: TRBD2

CDR3 DNA: TGTGCCTGGAGTGTTACCAGGGGGCGAGACGAGCAGTACTTC
CDR3 protein: CAWSVTRGRDEQYF
V gene: TRBV30
clone size: .
J gene: TRBJ2-7
D gene: TRBD1